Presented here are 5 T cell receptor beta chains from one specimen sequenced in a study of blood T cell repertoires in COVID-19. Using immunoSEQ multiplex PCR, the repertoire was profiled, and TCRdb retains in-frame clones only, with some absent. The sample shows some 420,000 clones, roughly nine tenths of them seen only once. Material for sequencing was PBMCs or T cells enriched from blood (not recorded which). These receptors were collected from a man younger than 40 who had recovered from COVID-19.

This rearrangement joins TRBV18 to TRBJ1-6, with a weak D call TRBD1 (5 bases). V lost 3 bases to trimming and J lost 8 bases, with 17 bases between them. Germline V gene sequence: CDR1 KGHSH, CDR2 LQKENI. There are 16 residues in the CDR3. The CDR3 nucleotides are TGTGCCAGCTCACCCGCCGGGACCGGGAGGGATTCACCCCTCCACTTT. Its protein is CASSPAGTGRDSPLHF.

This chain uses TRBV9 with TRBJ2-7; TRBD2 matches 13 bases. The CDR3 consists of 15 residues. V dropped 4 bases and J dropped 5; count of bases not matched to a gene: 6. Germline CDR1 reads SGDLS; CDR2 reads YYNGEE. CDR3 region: CASSRPGLAGDEQYF. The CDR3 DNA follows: TGTGCCAGCAGCCGTCCCGGACTAGCGGGGGACGAGCAGTACTTC.

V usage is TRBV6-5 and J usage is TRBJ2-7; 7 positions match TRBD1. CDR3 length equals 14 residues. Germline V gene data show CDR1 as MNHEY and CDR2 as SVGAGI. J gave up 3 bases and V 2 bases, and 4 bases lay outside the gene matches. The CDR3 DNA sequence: TGTGCCAGCAGTTACCTCGGGACAGTCTACGAGCAGTACTTC. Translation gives CASSYLGTVYEQYF.

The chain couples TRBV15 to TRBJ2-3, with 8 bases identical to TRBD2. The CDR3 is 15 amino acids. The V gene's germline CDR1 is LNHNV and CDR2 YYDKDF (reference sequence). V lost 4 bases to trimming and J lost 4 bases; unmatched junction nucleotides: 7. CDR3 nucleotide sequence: TGTGCCACCAGCAACCAGCGGGAGACGGCAGATACGCAGTATTTT. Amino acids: CATSNQRETADTQYF.

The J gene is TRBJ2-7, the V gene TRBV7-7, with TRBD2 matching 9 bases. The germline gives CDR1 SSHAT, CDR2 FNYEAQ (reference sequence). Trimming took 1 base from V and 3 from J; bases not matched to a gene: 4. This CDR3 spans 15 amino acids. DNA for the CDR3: TGTGCCAGCAGCTTAGATGCGGGAGGGTTCTACGAGCAGTACTTC. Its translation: CASSLDAGGFYEQYF.